Each of the 20 T cell receptor beta chains below was sequenced from the same sample in a study of control samples from healthy donors and cancer patients. The protocol was immunoSEQ multiplex PCR, while the TCRdb copy is restricted to in-frame clones and leaves out a portion. The sample yields some 120,000 clones, 91% seen once. The specimen sequenced was blood. These receptors were obtained from a man between 18 and 35 years old in good health.

The chain uses TRBV13 and TRBJ2-6, with 7 bases lining up with TRBD2. CDR1 and CDR2 from the germline V gene are PRHDT and FYEKMQ (reference sequence). V was clipped by 4 bases and J by 2 bases; unmatched bases: 8. This CDR3 spans 17 amino acids. This CDR3 reads CASSSREEGTGANVLTF. CDR3 DNA sequence: TGTGCCAGCAGCTCCCGGGAGGAAGGAACTGGGGCCAACGTCCTGACTTTC.

The V and J genes are TRBV2 and TRBJ1-5; D gene ambiguous. V gave up 6 bases and J gave up 5 bases, with 11 bases separating them. The CDR3 has 13 amino acids. Germline V gene lookup returns CDR1 SNHLY and CDR2 FYNNEI. CDR3 DNA: TGTGCCAGCAGGGCCACAGCGGATCAGCCCCAGCATTTT. It yields the protein CASRATADQPQHF.

The rearrangement uses TRBV9 and TRBJ1-2; D uncertain. Germline CDR1 is SGDLS and CDR2 is YYNGEE. Trimming removed 3 bases at V and 4 bases at J, with 13 bases between. The CDR3 is 14 amino acids. The CDR3 reads CASSAVGDPYGYTF. The CDR3 DNA sequence: TGTGCCAGCAGCGCCGTAGGAGACCCCTATGGCTACACCTTC.

The chain combines TRBV7-8 with TRBJ1-6; D may be TRBD1 (5 bases). Germline-derived CDR1 and CDR2 are SGHVS and FQNEAQ. The CDR3 runs 17 residues. Trimming left V 0 bases short and J 2 bases short, with 11 bases between. The CDR3 spells CASSLAGRAAYNSPLHF. The CDR3 DNA is TGTGCCAGCAGCTTAGCCGGCAGGGCGGCCTATAATTCACCCCTCCACTTT.

This chain links TRBV5-1 with TRBJ2-1; TRBD2 matches at 14 bases. This CDR3 spans 16 amino acids. Losses at the gene ends were 0 bases for V and 6 bases for J; bases not matched to a gene: 2. CDR1 SGHRS and CDR2 YFSETQ come from the germline V gene. CDR3 protein: CASSLAGLAGVNEQFF. CDR3 nucleotide sequence: TGCGCCAGCAGCTTGGCGGGACTAGCGGGGGTCAATGAGCAGTTCTTC.

The V call is TRBV7-2, the J call TRBJ1-4; D perhaps matches TRBD1 (6 bases). V was trimmed by 5 bases and J by 7 bases, leaving 14 bases between them. Germline V CDR1 and CDR2: SGHTA, FQGNSA. The CDR3 length is 14 residues. In nucleotides, the CDR3 is TGTGCCAGCAGCCAAGGCAGGGGTCGTGAAAAACTGTTTTTT. Translating gives CASSQGRGREKLFF.

CDR3 protein: CASSRGAINYGYTF. In DNA, the CDR3 is TGTGCCAGCAGCCGCGGGGCGATTAACTATGGCTACACCTTC. The chain uses TRBV6-5 and TRBJ1-2; tentatively, D is TRBD1 (5 bases). The CDR3 length is 14 residues. Looked up from germline, CDR1 is MNHEY and CDR2 is SVGAGI. Trimming shortened V by 6 bases and J by 1 base, and 12 bases separated the two germline ends.

The chain links TRBV29-1 to TRBJ1-1; D call uncertain. V lost 2 bases, J lost 1 base, and 11 bases lay in between. Looked up from germline, CDR1 is SQVTM and CDR2 is ANQGSEA. CDR3 length: 14 amino acids. CDR3 in DNA: TGCAGCGTTGAATCTCGATTTGGGAACACTGAAGCTTTCTTT. Its protein product is CSVESRFGNTEAFF.

The V gene is TRBV5-6, the J gene TRBJ2-7, with D possibly matching TRBD2 (6 bases). The CDR3 extends over 15 amino acids. The V gene's germline CDR1 is SGHDT and CDR2 YYEEEE. V was pared by 0 bases and J by 2 bases, with 12 bases between. CDR3 sequence (DNA): TGTGCCAGCAGCTTGGCGGGCGGGGACGCCTACGAGCAGTACTTC. Its translation: CASSLAGGDAYEQYF.

The count of this clone is one. The rearrangement uses TRBV6-5 and TRBJ2-7; D not resolved. The CDR3 totals 15 residues. CDR1 is MNHEY and CDR2 is SVGAGI in the germline V gene. Trimming pared 0 bases from V and 1 base from J, leaving 10 bases between. The chain's CDR3 is CASSYSAQSSYEQYF. CDR3 bases: TGTGCCAGCAGTTACTCGGCTCAGAGTTCCTACGAGCAGTACTTC.

The chain has TRBV27 and TRBJ2-3; 7 bases fit TRBD1. With V trimmed by 5 bases and J by 4 bases, 12 bases remained unmatched. Germline lookup yields CDR1 MNHEY and CDR2 SMNVEV (reference sequence). This CDR3 spans 16 amino acids. The CDR3 region has the DNA TGTGCCAGCAGTCTTCGACAGGGCTTGGTCCCAGATACGCAGTATTTT. The encoded protein is CASSLRQGLVPDTQYF.

The chain employs TRBV5-1 and TRBJ1-3; D is uncertain. This CDR3 is built from 15 residues. Germline V gives CDR1 SGHRS, CDR2 YFSETQ. The V gene lost 4 bases and the J gene lost 0 bases, with 11 bases spanning the gap. In nucleotides, the CDR3 is TGCGCCAGCAGCATCGAACCTAACTCTGGAAACACCATATATTTT. Amino acid sequence: CASSIEPNSGNTIYF.

J is TRBJ1-5 and V is TRBV7-8, with 8 bases aligning to TRBD1. Trimming cost V 5 bases and J 3 bases; bases outside gene matches: 12. Germline V gene data show CDR1 as SGHVS and CDR2 as FQNEAQ. CDR3 length: 17 amino acids. The CDR3 is CASSKIHRGRLNQPQHF. In nucleotides, the CDR3 is TGTGCCAGCAGCAAAATTCACAGGGGGAGACTCAATCAGCCCCAGCATTTT.

J is TRBJ1-2 and V is TRBV2, with TRBD1 matching over 8 bases. The CDR3 is 12 residues long. The V and J ends lost 11 bases and 4 bases, in that order; junction bases with no gene match: 6. Germline V gene sequence: CDR1 SNHLY, CDR2 FYNNEI. The DNA for the CDR3 is TGTGCCGGTGGACAGGGTGCCTATGGCTACACCTTC. It encodes CAGGQGAYGYTF.

The chain joins TRBV6-5 to TRBJ1-2; D is unclear. Germline lookup yields CDR1 MNHEY and CDR2 SVGAGI. The CDR3 loop spans 13 amino acids. V gave up 7 bases and J gave up 4 bases, with 13 bases separating them. The CDR3 reads CASNPRGFYGYTF. CDR3 in DNA: TGTGCCAGCAACCCTAGAGGATTCTATGGCTACACCTTC.

The chain links TRBV5-1 to TRBJ1-3; D uncertain. This CDR3 is built from 13 residues. Trimming shortened V by 0 bases and J by 4 bases, and 5 bases separated the two germline ends. CDR1 and CDR2 (germline): SGHRS, YFSETQ. DNA for the CDR3: TGCGCCAGCAGCTTGGACGACGGAAACACCATATATTTT. This encodes CASSLDDGNTIYF. Based on the CDR3 plus reference TRBV5-1 and TRBJ1-3, the full variable domain is KAGVTQTPRYLIKTRGQQVTLSCSPISGHRSVSWYQQTPGQGLQFLFEYFSETQRNKGNFPGRFSGRQFSNSRSEMNVSTLELGDSALYLCASSLDDGNTIYFGEGSWLTVV.

The chain carries TRBV11-2 and TRBJ1-1; D might be TRBD1 (6 bases). Trimming cost V 4 bases and J 4 bases, with 10 bases left between them. Germline V gene lookup returns CDR1 SGHAT and CDR2 FQNNGV. The CDR3 is made up of 13 amino acids. DNA of the CDR3: TGTGCCAGCAGCTCACAGGGAGGCACTGAAGCTTTCTTT. This sequence encodes CASSSQGGTEAFF.

This chain links TRBV29-1 with TRBJ2-1; possibly TRBD1 for D (5 bases). The CDR3 runs 11 residues. CDR1 is SQVTM and CDR2 is ANQGSEA in the germline V gene. Trimming shortened V by 4 bases and J by 6 bases, and 7 bases separated the two germline ends. The CDR3 nucleotides read TGCAGCGTTGGCAGGGTCAATGAGCAGTTCTTC. Translating gives CSVGRVNEQFF.

The gene calls are TRBV11-2 and TRBJ2-3, with 9 bases aligning to TRBD1. Trimming took 3 bases from V and 4 from J; bases not matched to a gene: 2. The CDR3 has 14 amino acids. Per the germline V gene, CDR1 is SGHAT and CDR2 is FQNNGV. CDR3 sequence: CASSLGQGPDTQYF. Here the CDR3 DNA reads TGTGCCAGCAGCTTGGGACAGGGACCAGATACGCAGTATTTT.

This clone has just one count. This chain uses TRBV5-6 with TRBJ2-2; no clear D gene. Germline loops: CDR1 SGHDT, CDR2 YYEEEE. V was shortened by 0 bases and J by 2 bases, with 5 bases between the two germline ends. The length of the CDR3 is 14 residues. DNA for the CDR3: TGTGCCAGCAGCTTGGGACATAACACCGGGGAGCTGTTTTTT. Its translation is CASSLGHNTGELFF.